This T cell receptor beta chain was recorded in a study of T-cell reconstitution after alpha-beta-depleted transplantation in children. Study conclusions and caveats: One year after transplant, T-cell counts and diversity came mostly from newly produced T cells. There were reportedly several hundred expanded graft clones from which alpha-beta T cells came about two months after transplant. Surviving thymic progenitors and recipient T cells were the source of high TCRbeta diversity at day 60 in some patients.

Worth noting for this clonotype: What it recognizes is unknown.

This CDR3 is built from 14 residues. Germline CDR1 is SGHDN and CDR2 is FVKESK. V was clipped by 4 bases and J by 2 bases, with 12 bases between them. Unique molecular identifiers were used to barcode this TCRbeta library. In TCRdb, the PCR reads were re-called with MiXCR into one record per CDR3 protein. The table records more than 85,000 distinct CDR3 sequences, approximately 6% of them present only once. The genes are TRBV14 and TRBJ2-7; maybe TRBD1 (6 bases). This material consisted of PBMCs, mostly from graft donor cells, taken 60 days after TCRalphabeta/CD19-depleted stem cell transplant. This TCR came from a female patient under 10 years old who had a stem cell transplant for Fanconi anemia, so the T cells may come from the graft donor. The CDR3 coding sequence is TGTGCCAGCAGCCTTCTGGGGGCCCCCTACGAGCAGTACTTC. The encoded protein is CASSLLGAPYEQYF.